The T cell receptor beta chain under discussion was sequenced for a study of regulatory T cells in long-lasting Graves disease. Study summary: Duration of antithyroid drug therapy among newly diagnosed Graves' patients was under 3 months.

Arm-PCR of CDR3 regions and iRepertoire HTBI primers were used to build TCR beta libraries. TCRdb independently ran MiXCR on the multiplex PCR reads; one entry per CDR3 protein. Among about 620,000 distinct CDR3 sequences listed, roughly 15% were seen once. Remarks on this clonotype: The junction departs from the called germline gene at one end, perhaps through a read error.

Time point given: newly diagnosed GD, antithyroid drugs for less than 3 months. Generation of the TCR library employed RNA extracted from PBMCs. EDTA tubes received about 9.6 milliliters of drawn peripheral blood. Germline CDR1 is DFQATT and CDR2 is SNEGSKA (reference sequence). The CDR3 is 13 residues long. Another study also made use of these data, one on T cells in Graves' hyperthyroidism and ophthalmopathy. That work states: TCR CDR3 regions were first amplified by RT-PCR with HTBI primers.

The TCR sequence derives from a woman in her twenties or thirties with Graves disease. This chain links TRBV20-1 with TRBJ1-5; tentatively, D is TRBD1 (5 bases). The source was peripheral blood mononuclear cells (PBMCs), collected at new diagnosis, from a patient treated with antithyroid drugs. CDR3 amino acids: CSATTGANQLQHF. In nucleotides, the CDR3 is TGCAGTGCCACTACAGGCGCTAATCAGCTCCAGCATTTT.